This TCR beta chain was recovered during a study of blood T cell repertoires in COVID-19. Looking at the study overall: Acute-phase and convalescent COVID-19 samples originated in the United States, Italy and Spain. Sources were T cells, B-cell-depleted T cells, or PBMCs; the material itself was cDNA or gDNA.

Only a few counts were recorded for this clone. Under the authors' procedure: It was from reference gene primer amplification that nucleated cell counts were estimated. Here immunoSEQ multiplex PCR was the method, and the copy in TCRdb shows in-frame clones only, minus some. V and J calls and clone size are copied from that table; D and trimming were computed from the DNA. The table includes around 130,000 clones, approximately 81% detected once. The sequencing sample was made of peripheral blood. The receptor was derived from a woman younger than 45 who had recovered from COVID-19.

CDR3 sequence (DNA): TGTGCCAGCTTTCAGGGAAACACCATATATTTT. As protein: CASFQGNTIYF. This sequence joins TRBV6-5 and TRBJ1-3; unclear D gene. The V end lost 8 bases, the J end lost 4 bases, and 6 bases lay between the germline ends. CDR1 MNHEY and CDR2 SVGAGI come from the germline V gene. The CDR3 loop spans 11 amino acids.